This T cell receptor beta chain was sequenced for a study of cytomegalovirus exposure and HLA in healthy donors. This CDR3 spans 17 amino acids. Trimming cost V 4 bases and J 4 bases; bases outside gene matches: 7. Germline V gene data show CDR1 as SQVTM and CDR2 as ANQGSEA. This PCR relied on a set of 60 Vbeta primers and 13 Jbeta primers. TCRdb's copy holds only in-frame clones and misses some; the assay was immunoSEQ multiplex PCR. The sample yields 85,000 to 100,000 clones, about 89% seen once. As concerns this clone: The target antigen is unknown.

General study points: In an earlier analysis, most TCR beta V segments were productive about 87% or about 30% of the time. Most CMV-associated TCR beta chains were later found to appear HLA-restricted.

What was sequenced was PBMCs. The chain has TRBV29-1 and TRBJ2-6, with 13 bases lining up with TRBD2. This receptor was obtained from a young man in good health and CMV-seropositive. The CDR3 DNA reads as TGCAGCGTTGTAACTAGCGGGAGGGCTGGCGGGGCCAACGTCCTGACTTTC. It encodes CSVVTSGRAGGANVLTF.